The T cell receptor (beta chain) described here comes from a study of cytomegalovirus exposure and HLA in healthy donors. General study results and limits: In presence/absence analyses, roughly uniform sequencing depth across donors was assumed.

Vbeta (60) and Jbeta (13) primers were used in the PCR. The repertoire was sequenced with immunoSEQ multiplex PCR; TCRdb's copy has only in-frame clones and lacks some. The sample lists hundreds of thousands of clones, roughly 70% occurring once. As concerns this clone: Its antigen is as yet unknown.

Germline assignment: CDR1 GTSNPN and CDR2 SVGIG (reference sequence). This CDR3 is 16 amino acids long. V lost 0 bases and J lost 8; bases outside the gene matches: 10. The source material was PBMCs. The V gene is TRBV30, the J gene TRBJ2-2; 9 bases are shared with TRBD2. The receptor's source is a female donor in good health and CMV-seronegative. The CDR3 spells CAWSVLRLAGSGELFF. CDR3 coding DNA: TGTGCCTGGAGTGTACTGAGGCTAGCGGGATCTGGGGAGCTGTTTTTT.